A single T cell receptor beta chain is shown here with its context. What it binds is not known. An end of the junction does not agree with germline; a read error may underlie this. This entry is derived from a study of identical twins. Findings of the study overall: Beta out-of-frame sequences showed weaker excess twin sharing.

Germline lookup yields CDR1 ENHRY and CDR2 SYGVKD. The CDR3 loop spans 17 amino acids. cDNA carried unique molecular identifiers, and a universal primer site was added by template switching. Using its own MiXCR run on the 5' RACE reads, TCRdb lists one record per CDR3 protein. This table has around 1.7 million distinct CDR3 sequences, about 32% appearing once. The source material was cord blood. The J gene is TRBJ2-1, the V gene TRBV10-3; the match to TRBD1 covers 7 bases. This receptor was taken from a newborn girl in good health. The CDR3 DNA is TGTGCCATCAGTGAGGATCAGAGGGGGCCGGGCTACAATGAGCGGTTCTTC. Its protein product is CAISEDQRGPGYNERFF.